This T cell receptor (beta chain) was recorded in a study of cytotoxic CD8 clonotypes in ibrutinib-treated CLL. Whole-study context: Partial response was seen in around 25 patients and complete response in 2; after median about six years, around 15 stayed remitted, about 12 progressed. Specimens for response were gathered following a median roughly twelve months of therapy, spanning 6 to 36.

Overall study findings and caveats: Sustained-remission and progressing patients' sampling times differed.

Germline values: CDR1 GTSNPN, CDR2 SVGIG (reference sequence). The CDR3 extends over 12 amino acids. V lost 7 bases and J 4 bases, leaving 11 bases between the germline ends. Sequencing used immunoSEQ multiplex PCR; TCRdb keeps in-frame clones, though not all of them. The sample has fewer than 100,000 clones, 85% to 90% seen once. Comment on this clone: Its antigen remains unknown.

The clonotype was recovered from a human donor with chronic lymphocytic leukemia. The J gene is TRBJ1-3, the V gene TRBV30; D remains unclear. Sequences were derived from PBMCs, sampled before ibrutinib treatment. This CDR3 is CASRPGGNTIYF. DNA for the CDR3: TGTGCCTCCCGCCCTGGAGGAAACACCATATATTTT.